The T cell receptor beta chain under discussion was sequenced for a study of control samples from healthy donors and cancer patients. The CDR3 is made up of 15 amino acids. Germline CDR1 reads LGHDT; CDR2 reads YNNKEL (reference sequence). Trimming removed 4 bases at V and 5 bases at J, with 17 bases between. Using immunoSEQ multiplex PCR, the repertoire was profiled, and TCRdb retains in-frame clones only, with some absent. The sample carries about 65,000 clones, around nine tenths recorded once. The genes are TRBV3-1 (or the pseudogene TRBV3-2) and TRBJ2-5, with D unclear. The sample consisted of PBMCs. This sequence was found in a woman aged 45-59 years with colorectal cancer. The CDR3 sequence: CASSLIASDGETQYF. The CDR3 region has the DNA TGTGCCAGCAGCCTAATCGCCAGCGATGGGGAGACCCAGTACTTC.